This T cell receptor beta chain was recorded in a study of shared clonotypes between healthy human individuals. Study as a whole: A couple of women and three men aged 18 to 49 made up the donors.

CDR1 MNHNS and CDR2 SASEGT come from the germline V gene. Losses at the gene ends were 1 base for V and 0 bases for J; bases not matched to a gene: 4. The length of the CDR3 is 18 residues. Each cell subset's genomic DNA was divided evenly among several immunoSEQ plates. Generated by immunoSEQ multiplex PCR, the TCRdb table keeps only in-frame clones and is missing some. This table has approximately 2,000,000 clones, less than 95% appearing once. General study results and limits: The study found lower generation probabilities in non-shared clonotypes than in those shared by all four donors.

Concerning this clone itself: Its antigen is as yet unknown.

The genes are TRBV6-1 and TRBJ2-1; 12 positions match TRBD2. Specimen: naive CD4+ T cells from PBMCs. Subset meaning: CD45RA+ positively selected. The receptor comes from a man between 18 and 29 years old in good health. Some clones in this sample may be carry-over from other donors' samples. The CDR3, as DNA: TGTGCCAGCAGTGAAGGGACTAGCGGGAAACCCTCCTACAATGAGCAGTTCTTC. Residues: CASSEGTSGKPSYNEQFF.